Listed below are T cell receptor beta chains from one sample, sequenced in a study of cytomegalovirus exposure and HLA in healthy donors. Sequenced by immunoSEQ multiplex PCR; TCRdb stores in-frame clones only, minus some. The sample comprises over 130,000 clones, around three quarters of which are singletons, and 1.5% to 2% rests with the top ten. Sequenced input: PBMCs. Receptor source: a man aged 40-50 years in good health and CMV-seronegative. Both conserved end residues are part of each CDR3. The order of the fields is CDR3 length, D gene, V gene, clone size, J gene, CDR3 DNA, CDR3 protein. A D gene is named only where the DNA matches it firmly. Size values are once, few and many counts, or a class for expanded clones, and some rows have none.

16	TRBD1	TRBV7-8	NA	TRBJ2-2	TGTGCCAGCAGCTTAGGGTCACAGGGGCTAGCCGGGGAGCTGTTTTTT	CASSLGSQGLAGELFF
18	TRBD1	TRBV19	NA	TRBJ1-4	TGTGCCAGTAGTACCCTCAGGGGGTGGAAAGCAACTAATGAAAAACTGTTTTTT	CASSTLRGWKATNEKLFF
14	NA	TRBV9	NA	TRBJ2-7	TGTGCCAGCAGCGCCGGGGACACCTTAATGGAGCAGTACTTC	CASSAGDTLMEQYF
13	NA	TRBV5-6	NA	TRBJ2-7	TGTGCCAGCAGCTCGGCCTCGAGGGCCGAGCAGTACTTC	CASSSASRAEQYF
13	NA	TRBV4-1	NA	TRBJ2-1	TGCGCCAGCAGCCAAGCCTTCCGGGATGAGCAGTTCTTC	CASSQAFRDEQFF
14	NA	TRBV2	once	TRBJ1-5	TGTGCCAGCAGCCTAGCACAGGGAAATCAGCCCCAGCATTTT	CASSLAQGNQPQHF
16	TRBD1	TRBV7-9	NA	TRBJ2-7	TGTTCCAGCAGCCCTGGGACAGGGACGAACTCCTACGAGCAGTACTTC	CSSSPGTGTNSYEQYF
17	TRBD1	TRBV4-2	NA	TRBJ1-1	TGTGCCAGCAGCAAAAGAGGGGGCGCGGGGTCGGACACTGAAGCTTTCTTT	CASSKRGGAGSDTEAFF
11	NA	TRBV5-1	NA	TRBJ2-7	TGCGCCAGCAGCTCCAGGGTTGAGCAGTACTTC	CASSSRVEQYF
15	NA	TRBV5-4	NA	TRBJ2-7	TGTGCCAGCAGCTTGGGGGGCGCGGTCACTTACGAGCAGTACTTC	CASSLGGAVTYEQYF
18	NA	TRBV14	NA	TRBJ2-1	TGTGCCAGCAGCCAAGATGCCTGGCGGCAAACTCTCTACAATGAGCAGTTCTTC	CASSQDAWRQTLYNEQFF
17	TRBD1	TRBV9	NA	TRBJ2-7	TGTGCCAGCAGCGTAGCTCCAACCGGGACAGGGGCGTACGAGCAGTACTTC	CASSVAPTGTGAYEQYF
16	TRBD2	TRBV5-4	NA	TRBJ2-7	TGTGCCAGCAGCCCGAAACTAGCGGGAGGGATCTACGAGCAGTACTTC	CASSPKLAGGIYEQYF
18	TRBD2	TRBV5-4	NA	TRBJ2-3	TGTGCCAGCAGCTCTACTAGCGAACCTTTATTCAGCACAGATACGCAGTATTTT	CASSSTSEPLFSTDTQYF
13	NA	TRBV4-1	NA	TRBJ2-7	TGCGCCAGCAGCCCCCGGGGGAGCTACGAGCAGTACTTC	CASSPRGSYEQYF
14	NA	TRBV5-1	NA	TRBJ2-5	TGCGCCAGCAGCCGTCAGGGGACCCAAGAGACCCAGTACTTC	CASSRQGTQETQYF
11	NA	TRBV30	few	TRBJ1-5	TGTGCCTGGAGTGCTGATCAGCCCCAGCATTTT	CAWSADQPQHF
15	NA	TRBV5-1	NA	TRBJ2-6	TGCGCCAGCAGCTCCGCGGGCTCTGGGGCCAACGTCCTGACTTTC	CASSSAGSGANVLTF
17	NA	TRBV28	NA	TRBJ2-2	TGTGCCAGCAGTTTAACTTCTCCGGGGTGGTACACCGGGGAGCTGTTTTTT	CASSLTSPGWYTGELFF
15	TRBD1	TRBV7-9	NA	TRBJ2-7	TGTGCCAGCAGCTCAGAGTCCCGGGACAGGGACGAGCAGTACTTC	CASSSESRDRDEQYF
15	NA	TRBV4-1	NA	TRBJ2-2	TGCGCCAGCAGCCCCTACCAGGGGAACACCGGGGAGCTGTTTTTT	CASSPYQGNTGELFF
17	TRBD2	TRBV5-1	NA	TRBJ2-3	TGCGCCAGCAGCTTGGCCGGGAGGGGCCAAAGCACAGATACGCAGTATTTT	CASSLAGRGQSTDTQYF
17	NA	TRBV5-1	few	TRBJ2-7	TGCGCCAGCAGCCGAACACGACAGAAGGACAGCTCCTACGAGCAGTACTTC	CASSRTRQKDSSYEQYF
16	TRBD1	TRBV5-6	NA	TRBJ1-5	TGTGCCAGCAGCCAATACTCGGGACAGAACAATCAGCCCCAGCATTTT	CASSQYSGQNNQPQHF
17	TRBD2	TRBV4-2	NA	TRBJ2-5	TGTGCCAGCAGCCAAGATCATACGCGGGGGGGAGGTGAGACCCAGTACTTC	CASSQDHTRGGGETQYF
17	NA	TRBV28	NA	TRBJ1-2	TGTGCCAGCAGTTTGTTAACAGCCACCCTTGGAATTTATGGCTACACCTTC	CASSLLTATLGIYGYTF
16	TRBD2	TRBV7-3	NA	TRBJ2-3	TGTGCCAGCAGCCTTCTAGCGGGGGGGATCACAGATACGCAGTATTTT	CASSLLAGGITDTQYF
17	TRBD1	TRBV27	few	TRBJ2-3	TGTGCCAGCACGCACCACCCGGGACAGGGAACCACAGATACGCAGTATTTT	CASTHHPGQGTTDTQYF
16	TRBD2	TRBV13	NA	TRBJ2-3	TGTGCCAGCAGCTTAGGACTAGCGGGAAACACAGATACGCAGTATTTT	CASSLGLAGNTDTQYF
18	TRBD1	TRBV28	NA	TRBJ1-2	TGTGCCAGCAGTCCCATATTCCGGGACAGGGGGAGTAACTATGGCTACACCTTC	CASSPIFRDRGSNYGYTF
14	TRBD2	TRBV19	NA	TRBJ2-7	TGTGCCGGACCGTTAGCGGGAGAGGTAGGCGAGCAGTACTTC	CAGPLAGEVGEQYF
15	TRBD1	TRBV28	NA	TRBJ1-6	TGTGCCAGCAGTTTATCAGGGGGCATCAATTCACCCCTCCACTTT	CASSLSGGINSPLHF
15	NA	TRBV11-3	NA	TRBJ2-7	TGTGCCAGCAGCTTCAACCTCAGGGTCCGCTACGAGCAGTACTTC	CASSFNLRVRYEQYF
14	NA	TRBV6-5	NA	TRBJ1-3	TGTGCCAGCAGGCTACAGAGCTCTGGAAACACCATATATTTT	CASRLQSSGNTIYF
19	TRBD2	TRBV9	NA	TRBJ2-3	TGTGCCAGCAGCGTAGGGGGTAGCGGGGGGGCATGGGGCACAGATACGCAGTATTTT	CASSVGGSGGAWGTDTQYF
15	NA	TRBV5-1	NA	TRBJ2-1	TGCGCCAGCAGCTTGATGACGGGGTCCTACAATGAGCAGTTCTTC	CASSLMTGSYNEQFF
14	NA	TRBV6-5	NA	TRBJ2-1	TGTGCCAGCAGTTTAGGGGCGGAGTACAATGAGCAGTTCTTC	CASSLGAEYNEQFF
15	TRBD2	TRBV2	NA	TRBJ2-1	TGTGCCAGCAGTTACCTAGCGGGGGGCACTAATGAGCAGTTCTTC	CASSYLAGGTNEQFF
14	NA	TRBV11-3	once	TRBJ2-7	TGTGCCAGCAGTCTCACCACGGGTTCCTACGAGCAGTACTTC	CASSLTTGSYEQYF
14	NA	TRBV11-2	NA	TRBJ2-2	TGTGCCAGCAGCACCCAGGGACTCACCGGGGAGCTGTTTTTT	CASSTQGLTGELFF
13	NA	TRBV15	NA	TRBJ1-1	TGTGCCACCAGCAGAGAGCGGGGTACTGAAGCTTTCTTT	CATSRERGTEAFF
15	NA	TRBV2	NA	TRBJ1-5	TGTGCCAGCAGTGAGGGGGGGCAGGGCACCTCGCCCCAGCATTTT	CASSEGGQGTSPQHF
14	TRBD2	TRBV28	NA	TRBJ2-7	TGTGCCAGCAGTCCAGTAGCGGGAGTCTACGAGCAGTACTTC	CASSPVAGVYEQYF
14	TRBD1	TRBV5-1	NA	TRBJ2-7	TGCGCCAGCAACCCGGACAGGGCCACCGGCGAGCAGTACTTC	CASNPDRATGEQYF
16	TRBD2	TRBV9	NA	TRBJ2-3	TGTGCCAGCAGCGTCCTAGGCGGGGGGATCACAGATACGCAGTATTTT	CASSVLGGGITDTQYF
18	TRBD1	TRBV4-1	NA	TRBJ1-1	TGCGCCAGCAGCCATCCCCCGGGACAGGGCTGGATGAACACTGAAGCTTTCTTT	CASSHPPGQGWMNTEAFF
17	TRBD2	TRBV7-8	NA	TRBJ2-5	TGTGCCAGCAGGAACGGATGGGCTAGCGGGTTGACAGAGACCCAGTACTTC	CASRNGWASGLTETQYF
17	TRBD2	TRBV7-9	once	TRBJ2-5	TGTGCCAGCAGCTCCTCGACTAGCGGGAGGCCAGAAGAGACCCAGTACTTC	CASSSSTSGRPEETQYF